The clone carrying this T cell receptor beta chain came up many times. Antigen specificity is unknown. All donors were healthy HIV-negative adults lacking recent acute infections or vaccinations. These data originate in a study of shared clonotypes between healthy human individuals. Overall study context: Each donor contributed plates that comprised three CD4 naive, three CD4 memory, two CD8 naive and one CD8 memory.

Per germline, CDR1 SQVTM and CDR2 ANQGSEA. V lost 6 bases and J 5 bases, leaving 16 bases between the germline ends. The length of the CDR3 is 13 residues. Sequencing used immunoSEQ multiplex PCR; TCRdb keeps in-frame clones, though not all of them. The sample lists about 710,000 clones, around 70% seen once, with more than 1.5% in the top ten. Broader study findings: Compared with memory subsets, naive subsets generally had larger estimated richness. Four donors shared approximately 5% of their naive CD4 clonotypes.

The clonotype originates from a woman in her 30s in good health. This chain uses TRBV29-1 with TRBJ2-5; TRBD1 might be the D (6 bases). The sample was memory CD4+ T cells sorted from blood. Subset reported: CD45RA-negative fraction. CDR3 loop: CSVEAGEWETQYF. The CDR3 nucleotides are TGCAGCGTAGAGGCAGGGGAATGGGAGACCCAGTACTTC.